This TCR beta chain was retrieved from a study of early T cells in non-severe SARS-CoV-2 infection. On the study more broadly: Chains stayed unpaired after sequencing of bulk RNA from unsorted whole blood.

Study conclusions and caveats: Anti-spike CD8 responses were favored by VDJdb matching, which missed private and CD4 specificities.

This CDR3 has 12 residues. Per the germline V gene, CDR1 is SEHNR and CDR2 is FQNEAQ (reference sequence). V was pared by 5 bases and J by 5 bases, with 9 bases between. The TCR library protocol attached unique molecular identifiers to the individual cDNA molecules. TCRdb processed the 5' RACE reads anew with MiXCR; each CDR3 protein has one entry. The profile shows approximately 35,000 distinct CDR3 sequences, under 6.5% of them singletons. At least ten counts were recorded for this clonotype. Its antigen is unknown. The rearrangement joins TRBV7-9 to TRBJ2-5; no firm D call. The sequencing input was whole blood. This TCR derives from an adult who was a healthcare worker with PCR-confirmed SARS-CoV-2 infection or an uninfected control (not recorded which). The CDR3 here is CASSALTETQYF. The DNA of the CDR3 is TGTGCCAGCAGCGCCCTCACGGAGACCCAGTACTTC.